The 5 T cell receptor beta chains given below trace back to one sample, sequenced in a study of blood T cell repertoires in COVID-19. The method was immunoSEQ multiplex PCR; TCRdb's version includes in-frame clones alone and lacks a portion of them. The table shows around 320,000 clones, with roughly 90% occurring only once. Sequencing was carried out using PBMCs or T cells enriched from blood (not recorded which). Receptors were obtained from a woman between 18 and 30 years old with acute COVID-19.

The chain uses TRBV28 and TRBJ2-2; 8 bases match TRBD2. CDR1 and CDR2 from the germline V gene are MDHEN and SYDVKM. The CDR3 runs 15 residues. Unmatched junction bases numbered 3, after V lost 2 bases and J lost 4 bases. This CDR3 is CASSLEGLVTGELFF. DNA of the CDR3: TGTGCCAGCAGTTTAGAGGGACTAGTCACCGGGGAGCTGTTTTTT. The variable domain in full, with the rest retrieved from reference TRBV28 and TRBJ2-2, is DVKVTQSSRYLVKRTGEKVFLECVQDMDHENMFWYRQDPGLGLRLIYFSYDVKMKEKGDIPEGYSVSREKKERFSLILESASTNQTSMYLCASSLEGLVTGELFFGEGSRLTVL.

The CDR3: CASAGTGGDTQYF. The CDR3 DNA reads TGTGCCAGTGCCGGGACAGGGGGAGATACGCAGTATTTT. The genes are TRBV19 and TRBJ2-3, with 11 bases aligning to TRBD1. The J segment lost 5 bases and the V segment lost 8 bases, leaving 3 bases of the junction unmatched. Germline CDR1 and CDR2: LNHDA and SQIVND (reference sequence). CDR3 length: 13 residues.

The rearrangement joins TRBV2 to TRBJ1-1, with D unresolved. V was clipped by 1 base and J by 1 base, with 10 bases between them. This CDR3 is built from 15 residues. Per germline, CDR1 SNHLY and CDR2 FYNNEI. The CDR3, as DNA: TGTGCCAGCAGTGAAGGCTCGGGGAGGAACACTGAAGCTTTCTTT. Translation: CASSEGSGRNTEAFF.

This clone has a single count. The V call is TRBV5-6, the J call TRBJ1-5; unclear D gene. The CDR3 loop spans 14 amino acids. The germline V gene encodes CDR1 SGHDT and CDR2 YYEEEE. Trimming removed 3 bases from V and 0 bases from J, with 7 bases in between. The CDR3 DNA sequence: TGTGCCAGCAGCTCACAAGTTAGCAATCAGCCCCAGCATTTT. Translated: CASSSQVSNQPQHF.

The chain recombines TRBV4-2 with TRBJ2-7; 9 bases are shared with TRBD1. V lost 2 bases to trimming and J lost 4 bases; unmatched junction nucleotides: 6. The CDR3 covers 15 residues. Germline loops: CDR1 LGHNA, CDR2 YNFKEQ. CDR3 amino acids: CASSQTGQGLYEQYF. Written as DNA, the CDR3 is TGTGCCAGCAGCCAAACGGGACAGGGTTTGTACGAGCAGTACTTC.